Listed below are T cell receptor beta chains from one sample, sequenced in a study of T cells in Graves' hyperthyroidism and ophthalmopathy. TCRdb passed the multiplex PCR reads through MiXCR, listing each CDR3 protein once. Among around 570,000 distinct CDR3 sequences listed, about 20% were seen once. Sequencing input: blood. The receptors come from a man aged 35 to 55 with Graves' ophthalmopathy. Each CDR3 is given with its conserved first and last residue. A D gene is named only where the DNA matches it firmly. Only some rows state a clone size, as once, few, many or a class for expanded clones.

J | V | size | D | CDR3
TRBJ2-1 | TRBV28 | few | TRBD1 | CASSTLVVRPGQGSSSYNEQFF
TRBJ1-2 | TRBV30 | - | - | CAWGPRNYGYTF
TRBJ2-7 | TRBV11-2 | - | - | CASSLNSASYEQYF
TRBJ1-5 | TRBV2 | many | - | CASSEYVPYSNQPQHF
TRBJ1-5 | TRBV7-8 | few | - | CASSLGVGPNQPQHF
TRBJ2-2 | TRBV28 | - | TRBD2 | CASSLRLAGSNTGELFF
TRBJ2-1 | TRBV6-1 | - | TRBD2 | CASRTLGLPSSYNEQFF
TRBJ2-7 | TRBV7-9 | - | - | CASSFTGASYEQYF
TRBJ1-4 | TRBV12-3/TRBV12-4 | - | - | CASSPRRKAVANEKLFF
TRBJ2-3 | TRBV2 | - | TRBD2 | CASLTEGRGTDMQYF
TRBJ2-1 | TRBV13 | few | TRBD2 | CASSSAGTSANNEQFF
TRBJ2-1 | TRBV11-2 | many | TRBD2 | CASRPLAGGYNEQFF
TRBJ2-3 | TRBV6-5 | few | TRBD2 | CASSYLRTSGSSDTQYF
TRBJ2-1 | TRBV28 | many | - | CASSSEGVFGLEQFF
TRBJ2-1 | TRBV7-2 | few | - | CASSSKPYNEQFF
TRBJ1-1 | TRBV30 | - | - | CAWSVGGPGAFF
TRBJ1-5 | TRBV6-5 | many | TRBD1 | CASSYRQGRWTQHF
TRBJ2-7 | TRBV29-1 | - | TRBD1 | CSASGTGLSEQYF
TRBJ2-1 | TRBV20-1 | few | - | CSARDSQSTYNEQFF
TRBJ1-5 | TRBV4-2 | few | - | CASSQGVGAGGNQPQHF
TRBJ2-7 | TRBV7-9 | few | - | CASSFRDKYEQYF
TRBJ1-1 | TRBV12-3/TRBV12-4 | few | - | CASSLLPGRTPADTEAFF
TRBJ2-4 | TRBV2 | - | - | CASSEELEAKNIQYF
TRBJ2-7 | TRBV27 | few | - | CASSSGPTGEQYF
TRBJ2-5 | TRBV5-4 | few | - | CASSLETGILQETQYF
TRBJ2-5 | TRBV20-1 | - | - | CSASPPDRRASYF
TRBJ2-7 | TRBV28 | many | - | CASSPVVGGYEQYF
TRBJ2-3 | TRBV18 | many | TRBD2 | CASSPLAGGPTDTQYF
TRBJ2-5 | TRBV3-1 | many | TRBD2 | CASSQGRTSGGQETQYF
TRBJ2-5 | TRBV20-1 | - | TRBD1 | CSAQGTPDQYF
TRBJ2-7 | TRBV18 | few | - | CASSPRLGTEQYF
TRBJ2-1 | TRBV19 | - | TRBD2 | CASSGGSGVSNEQFF
TRBJ2-1 | TRBV14 | - | - | CASSPQGMISIEQFF
TRBJ2-6 | TRBV5-1 | - | - | CASSLTPGANVLTF
TRBJ2-5 | TRBV28 | many | - | CASSLQGFETQYF
TRBJ2-3 | TRBV20-1 | many | - | CSARREITDTQYF
TRBJ1-1 | TRBV5-1 | few | - | CASSHQSGGAGGTEAFF
TRBJ2-2 | TRBV30 | - | - | CAWTLGALGNTGELFF
TRBJ2-1 | TRBV27 | many | TRBD1 | CASSLLGQGIYNEQFF
TRBJ1-1 | TRBV5-8 | many | - | CASSLSTAVSEAFF
TRBJ2-7 | TRBV7-9 | many | - | CASTEPTRVYEQYF
TRBJ2-7 | TRBV27 | few | - | CASIGFRGNEQYF
TRBJ2-2 | TRBV4-2 | - | - | CASSPPGPDGELFF
TRBJ1-6 | TRBV20-1 | many | - | CSARALGNLRNSPLHF
TRBJ1-5 | TRBV6-1 | many | - | CASSGMLRVGGNQPQHF
TRBJ2-7 | TRBV9 | - | - | CASSVGGTDSSYEQYF
TRBJ1-6 | TRBV19 | - | TRBD1 | CASSQTGPPTWSNSPLHF
TRBJ2-1 | TRBV11-3 | - | - | CASSPGTGEGYNEQFF
TRBJ2-2 | TRBV29-1 | - | - | CSVRTGPIGTGELFF
TRBJ2-5 | TRBV2 | many | - | CATPERSAGRETQYF
TRBJ2-7 | TRBV2 | many | - | CASSLDGNEQYF